The clone carrying this T cell receptor beta chain was seen a few times. TCRdb recomputed calls from the RACE reads with MiXCR, one row per CDR3 protein. The table has about 340,000 distinct CDR3 sequences, approximately 6.3% seen once; the top ten hold roughly 8%. This sample is drawn from a study of human T cells and chemical hapten exposure. Time point: patch test 1, 2 weeks after DPC sensitization. Documented treatment: therapeutic diphenylcyclopropenone sensitization with weekly scalp DPC. V gave up 4 bases and J gave up 8 bases; unmatched junction bases: 7. Looked up from germline, CDR1 is SGDLS and CDR2 is YYNGEE. CDR3 length: 13 residues.

The receptor comes from a woman in her late teens or twenties with alopecia areata. Some clones in this sample may be carry-over from other donors' samples. The sample in question was whole blood, obtained in connection with sensitization to the hapten diphenylcyclopropenone (DPC). The chain employs TRBV9 and TRBJ2-3; TRBD2 aligns across 7 bases. The CDR3 region is CASSRTRIFTQYF. For the CDR3, the DNA is TGTGCCAGCAGCCGGACTAGGATCTTTACGCAGTATTTT.